The source of this T cell receptor (beta chain) is a study of T cell repertoires in cytomegalovirus infection. Study as a whole: CMV epitopes that were recently identified and HLA-C-restricted were used alongside well-studied HLA-B-restricted ones. From public TCR beta signatures came an indication of both CMV infection and matching HLA type. Regarding the study as a whole: Individuals carrying CMV plus the relevant HLA were identified by cumulative frequency of public TCR beta families.

V lost 5 bases, J lost 4 bases, and 17 bases lay in between. The length of the CDR3 is 16 residues. In germline, CDR1 is SGHTA, CDR2 FQGNSA. As concerns this clonotype: Its specificity is not known. A read error may be the cause here, since a much bigger clone is one base away.

TCRdb reprocessed the reads with MiXCR, giving one entry per CDR3 protein. The sample lists 650,000 to 900,000 distinct CDR3 sequences; approximately 30% were seen once. The source of this sequence is a human donor in good health (CMV status not recorded). Some clones in this sample may be carry-over from other donors' samples. This specimen consisted of cultured CD8+ T cells from PBMCs, obtained from culture after CMV antigen stimulation. This rearrangement joins TRBV7-2 to TRBJ1-4; D uncertain. The CDR3 sequence is CASSPPNFGGNEKLFF. The CDR3 DNA follows: TGTGCCAGCAGCCCCCCTAATTTCGGCGGTAATGAAAAACTGTTTTTT.